What follows are 32 T cell receptor beta chains derived from one specimen sequenced in a study of shared clonotypes between healthy human individuals. Data came from immunoSEQ multiplex PCR; TCRdb stores just in-frame clones and leaves some out. Here the sample spans approximately 1,500,000 clones, 95% to 97% being singletons. The material sequenced was naive CD4+ T cells sorted from blood. Described subset: CD45RA+ positively selected. The receptors stem from a young man in good health.

V usage is TRBV19 and J usage is TRBJ1-1; 9 positions match TRBD1. The CDR3 has 14 amino acids. The V gene's germline CDR1 is LNHDA and CDR2 SQIVND (reference sequence). The J segment lost 2 bases and the V segment lost 6 bases, leaving 4 bases of the junction unmatched. The CDR3 DNA reads TGTGCCAGTAGGACTACAGGGGGCAACACTGAAGCTTTCTTT. It encodes CASRTTGGNTEAFF.

In nucleotides, the CDR3 is TGTGCCAGCTCAATGACAGTTAATCAGCCCCAGCATTTT. Protein: CASSMTVNQPQHF. The chain recombines TRBV18 with TRBJ1-5; tentatively, D is TRBD1 (5 bases). The CDR3 covers 13 residues. The germline V gene encodes CDR1 KGHSH and CDR2 LQKENI. Trimming stripped 5 bases from V and 4 bases from J, with 9 bases between.

This rearrangement joins TRBV5-6 to TRBJ2-1; 8 nucleotides match TRBD2. The trim removed 4 bases at V and 8 bases at J, leaving 11 bases unmatched. Germline CDR1 reads SGHDT; CDR2 reads YYEEEE. The CDR3 spans 15 residues. The CDR3 region has the DNA TGTGCCAGCAGCAGACCGGGACTAGAGCTCCATGAGCAGTTCTTC. It translates to CASSRPGLELHEQFF. Looking up the rest from reference TRBV5-6 and TRBJ2-1 gives the full variable domain: DAGVTQSPTHLIKTRGQQVTLRCSPKSGHDTVSWYQQALGQGPQFIFQYYEEEERQRGNFPDRFSGHQFPNYSSELNVNALLLGDSALYLCASSRPGLELHEQFFGPGTRLTVL.

The chain joins TRBV28 to TRBJ1-5; D call uncertain. The CDR3 length is 14 residues. Germline CDR1 is MDHEN and CDR2 is SYDVKM. Trimming cost V 3 bases and J 4 bases, with 10 bases left between them. The CDR3 protein is CASSFSSGNQPQHF. DNA of the CDR3: TGTGCCAGCAGTTTTAGCAGCGGTAATCAGCCCCAGCATTTT.

This chain's CDR3 is CASSQKMDRSTYF. For the CDR3, the DNA is TGCGCCAGCAGCCAAAAAATGGACCGATCGACGTACTTC. This rearrangement joins TRBV4-1 to TRBJ2-4; no clear D gene. This CDR3 comprises 13 residues. Germline assignment: CDR1 MGHRA and CDR2 YSYEKL. The V end was cut by 2 bases, the J end by 15 bases, with 17 bases between.

Remarks on this clone: The sample carries other DNA sequences with the same CDR3. This chain links TRBV5-1 with TRBJ2-1; 15 bases are a match to TRBD2. CDR3 length: 19 amino acids. The germline gives CDR1 SGHRS, CDR2 YFSETQ. Trimming cost V 0 bases and J 0 bases; bases outside gene matches: 4. CDR3 in amino acids: CASSLVGLAGGSSYNEQFF. The CDR3 DNA reads as TGCGCCAGCAGCTTGGTGGGACTAGCGGGAGGTAGCTCCTACAATGAGCAGTTCTTC.

This chain joins TRBV5-4 and TRBJ2-2, with TRBD2 matching 8 bases. Trimming removed 4 bases from V and 4 bases from J; junction bases left unmatched: 6. Germline V CDR1 and CDR2: SGHNT, YYREEE (reference sequence). This CDR3 region has 15 residues. CDR3 sequence reads: CASSKGLVGTGELFF. The CDR3 DNA reads as TGTGCCAGCAGCAAGGGACTAGTGGGCACCGGGGAGCTGTTTTTT. Full variable domain (outside the CDR3, taken from reference TRBV5-4 and TRBJ2-2): ETGVTQSPTHLIKTRGQQVTLRCSSQSGHNTVSWYQQALGQGPQFIFQYYREEENGRGNFPPRFSGLQFPNYSSELNVNALELDDSALYLCASSKGLVGTGELFFGEGSRLTVL.

This chain uses TRBV4-3 with TRBJ2-5; TRBD1 agrees at 7 bases. The CDR3 runs 15 residues. CDR1 and CDR2 (germline): LGHNA, YSLEER. The trim removed 4 bases at V and 4 bases at J, leaving 9 bases unmatched. The CDR3 DNA is TGCGCCAGCAGCCTATGGACAGGTCAGGGAGAGACCCAGTACTTC. Its translation is CASSLWTGQGETQYF.

This chain joins TRBV11-3 and TRBJ2-5; the D gene could be TRBD1 or TRBD2 (5 bases each). V was shortened by 4 bases and J by 3 bases, with 21 bases between the two germline ends. This CDR3 is 17 amino acids long. Germline CDR1 is SGHNT and CDR2 is YENEEA. This CDR3 reads CASSSTGWGRTEETQYF. CDR3 bases: TGTGCCAGCAGCTCGACCGGGTGGGGGAGAACCGAAGAGACCCAGTACTTC.

V is TRBV28 and J is TRBJ2-1, with 11 bases matching TRBD1. J gave up 4 bases and V 7 bases, and 9 bases lay outside the gene matches. The V gene's germline CDR1 is MDHEN and CDR2 SYDVKM. The CDR3 has 16 residues. The CDR3 spells CASTPGGQGVYNEQFF. The CDR3 DNA reads as TGTGCCAGCACCCCGGGGGGACAGGGGGTTTACAATGAGCAGTTCTTC. The variable domain in full, with the rest retrieved from reference TRBV28 and TRBJ2-1, is DVKVTQSSRYLVKRTGEKVFLECVQDMDHENMFWYRQDPGLGLRLIYFSYDVKMKEKGDIPEGYSVSREKKERFSLILESASTNQTSMYLCASTPGGQGVYNEQFFGPGTRLTVL.

This rearrangement joins TRBV28 to TRBJ2-3; D may match TRBD1 or TRBD2 (5 bases each). The V end lost 8 bases, the J end lost 4 bases, and 7 bases lay between the germline ends. Germline-derived CDR1 and CDR2 are MDHEN and SYDVKM. The CDR3 is 11 amino acids. The CDR3 coding sequence is TGTGCCAGCCAGGGAGCAGATACGCAGTATTTT. Translated, it gives CASQGADTQYF.

The V and J genes are TRBV10-1 and TRBJ2-7, with 10 bases identical to TRBD2. This CDR3 has 15 amino acids. Germline lookup yields CDR1 WNHNN and CDR2 SYGVQD (reference sequence). The J segment lost 2 bases and the V segment lost 2 bases, leaving 3 bases of the junction unmatched. This CDR3 is CASSERLAGAYEQYF. CDR3 coding DNA: TGCGCCAGCAGTGAGAGGCTAGCGGGAGCCTACGAGCAGTACTTC.

The rearrangement joins TRBV19 to TRBJ1-2; perhaps TRBD1 as D (5 bases). The CDR3 is 13 amino acids. V gave up 7 bases and J gave up 3 bases, with 12 bases separating them. Germline CDR1 is LNHDA and CDR2 is SQIVND (reference sequence). Here the CDR3 DNA reads TGTGCCAGTAATAGGGGAGGAGACTATGGCTACACCTTC. Translating gives CASNRGGDYGYTF.

This chain links TRBV28 with TRBJ2-7; 12 bases are shared with TRBD2. The CDR3 contains 17 residues. CDR1 is MDHEN, CDR2 SYDVKM, per germline. The V gene end was trimmed by 6 bases and the J gene end by 0 bases; junction bases not matched to a gene: 9. DNA of the CDR3: TGTGCCAGCAGCGGGACTAGCGGGTCCAGAACCTCCTACGAGCAGTACTTC. Translating gives CASSGTSGSRTSYEQYF.

The count of this clone is one. This chain connects TRBV29-1 to TRBJ2-7, with D unclear. CDR1 is SQVTM, CDR2 ANQGSEA, per germline. Trimming shortened V by 4 bases and J by 2 bases, and 9 bases separated the two germline ends. CDR3 length equals 12 residues. This CDR3 reads CSVGEGTYEQYF. In nucleotides, the CDR3 is TGCAGCGTTGGAGAAGGGACCTACGAGCAGTACTTC.

This clone is a singleton in its sample. This chain connects TRBV6-1 to TRBJ2-7; 9 nucleotides match TRBD1. V gave up 6 bases and J gave up 4 bases; unmatched junction bases: 7. Germline V gene sequence: CDR1 MNHNS, CDR2 SASEGT. There are 14 residues in the CDR3. The CDR3 region has the DNA TGTGCCAGCAGGCCCCGGGACAGGGTGTACGAGCAGTACTTC. It yields the protein CASRPRDRVYEQYF.

The rearrangement joins TRBV5-4 to TRBJ2-3; TRBD1 agrees at 9 bases. Germline V CDR1 and CDR2: SGHNT, YYREEE (reference sequence). The ends lost 5 bases at V and 2 bases at J; junction bases unmatched: 6. The CDR3 length is 15 residues. CDR3 residues: CASSQGQGYTDTQYF. Here the CDR3 DNA reads TGTGCCAGCAGTCAGGGACAGGGTTACACAGATACGCAGTATTTT.

This clone was counted a few times. This chain uses TRBV6-1 with TRBJ1-5; possible D gene TRBD1, 5 bases. The germline V and J ends were trimmed by 2 bases and 0 bases, with 17 bases remaining between them. The CDR3 loop spans 18 amino acids. The germline V gene encodes CDR1 MNHNS and CDR2 SASEGT. CDR3: CASSELDWGRNSNQPQHF. The CDR3 DNA sequence: TGTGCCAGCAGTGAATTGGACTGGGGACGGAATAGCAATCAGCCCCAGCATTTT.

The gene calls are TRBV6-5 and TRBJ2-1; D remains unclear. The CDR3 is made up of 13 amino acids. V was pared by 4 bases and J by 6 bases, with 10 bases between. Germline V lookup: CDR1 MNHEY, CDR2 SVGAGI. The CDR3 reads CASSSQWANEQFF. The CDR3 DNA is TGTGCCAGCAGTTCCCAGTGGGCCAATGAGCAGTTCTTC.

In this sample, this clone turned up once. The genes are TRBV9 and TRBJ2-1, with 10 bases aligning to TRBD2. Germline CDR1 and CDR2: SGDLS and YYNGEE. Unmatched junction bases numbered 6, after V lost 3 bases and J lost 6 bases. The CDR3 loop spans 15 amino acids. CDR3 nucleotide sequence: TGTGCCAGCAGCGCCACTAGCGGGGCCTCCAATGAGCAGTTCTTC. Its translation: CASSATSGASNEQFF.

The chain carries TRBV6-5 and TRBJ2-7; D perhaps matches TRBD2 (6 bases). Between the trimmed V and J ends, which lost 6 bases and 2 bases, there was a span of 14 bases. CDR1 is MNHEY, CDR2 SVGAGI, per germline. The CDR3 length is 14 residues. CDR3 nucleotide sequence: TGTGCCAGCAGAGGGTGGGAGGAGGCCTACGAGCAGTACTTC. Residues: CASRGWEEAYEQYF.

The chain links TRBV19 to TRBJ2-7; tentatively, D is TRBD1 (5 bases). The CDR3 runs 13 residues. Trimming stripped 7 bases from V and 0 bases from J, with 10 bases between. Germline V lookup: CDR1 LNHDA, CDR2 SQIVND (reference sequence). The CDR3 DNA sequence: TGTGCCAGTACCCAAGACAGCTCCTACGAGCAGTACTTC. It specifies CASTQDSSYEQYF.

The gene calls are TRBV2 and TRBJ1-4; D unresolved. V was cut by 6 bases and J by 8 bases, with 16 bases left in between. This CDR3 is built from 14 residues. The germline V gene has CDR1 SNHLY and CDR2 FYNNEI. For the CDR3, the DNA is TGTGCCAGCAGGCAGGTCTTCATGGGCGAAAAACTGTTTTTT. As protein: CASRQVFMGEKLFF.

The chain recombines TRBV18 with TRBJ2-2; no clear D. Per germline, CDR1 KGHSH and CDR2 LQKENI. This CDR3 has 11 amino acids. V lost 8 bases and J 5 bases, leaving 6 bases between the germline ends. The chain's CDR3 is CASQKTGELFF. In DNA form, the CDR3 reads TGTGCCAGCCAAAAAACCGGGGAGCTGTTTTTT.

V usage is TRBV15 and J usage is TRBJ2-5, with D possibly matching TRBD1 (6 bases). CDR3 length equals 15 residues. Germline loops: CDR1 LNHNV, CDR2 YYDKDF (reference sequence). V was shortened by 3 bases and J by 3 bases, with 14 bases between the two germline ends. In nucleotides, the CDR3 is TGTGCCACCAGCAGGATGGACAGAGCAAAAGAGACCCAGTACTTC. This encodes CATSRMDRAKETQYF.

This clone came up a few times. The chain recombines TRBV5-1 with TRBJ2-5; 7 nucleotides line up with TRBD2. Trimming at V came to 4 bases and at J to 5 bases, leaving 5 bases not matched to a gene. The CDR3 totals 13 residues. Germline V gene lookup returns CDR1 SGHRS and CDR2 YFSETQ. The CDR3 reads CASSGAGLETQYF. The CDR3 DNA follows: TGCGCCAGCAGCGGAGCGGGATTGGAGACCCAGTACTTC.

This clone was counted a few times. Other DNA sequences of this sample code for an identical CDR3. The chain's CDR3 is CASREYEQYF. In DNA, the CDR3 is TGTGCCAGCAGAGAGTACGAGCAGTACTTC. The J gene is TRBJ2-7, the V gene TRBV2; D ambiguous. Trimming left V 6 bases short and J 4 bases short, with 4 bases between. Germline V gene data show CDR1 as SNHLY and CDR2 as FYNNEI. The CDR3 spans 10 residues. Supplemented by reference TRBV2 and TRBJ2-7, the full variable domain reads EPEVTQTPSHQVTQMGQEVILRCVPISNHLYFYWYRQILGQKVEFLVSFYNNEISEKSEIFDDQFSVERPDGSNFTLKIRSTKLEDSAMYFCASREYEQYFGPGTRLTVT.

The rearrangement joins TRBV10-3 to TRBJ2-2, with 14 bases fitting TRBD2. Trimming took 6 bases from V and 1 from J; bases not matched to a gene: 10. This CDR3 spans 19 amino acids. Germline lookup yields CDR1 ENHRY and CDR2 SYGVKD. The CDR3 DNA reads as TGTGCCATCAGGGTGACTAGCGGGAGGGCCATGGTGAACACCGGGGAGCTGTTTTTT. Encoded protein: CAIRVTSGRAMVNTGELFF.

The chain links TRBV27 to TRBJ2-5; no clear D gene. The CDR3 length is 13 residues. Germline assignment: CDR1 MNHEY and CDR2 SMNVEV (reference sequence). V was trimmed by 3 bases and J by 7 bases, leaving 12 bases between them. CDR3 residues: CASSLTGIATQYF. CDR3 DNA: TGTGCCAGCAGTTTGACTGGGATTGCGACCCAGTACTTC.

This rearrangement joins TRBV7-3 to TRBJ2-2, with unresolved D. The CDR3 runs to 15 residues. Germline lookup yields CDR1 SGHTA and CDR2 FQGTGA. V was shortened by 3 bases and J by 0 bases, with 8 bases between the two germline ends. The CDR3 spells CASSLDGSNTGELFF. In DNA form, the CDR3 reads TGTGCCAGCAGCTTGGACGGGTCGAACACCGGGGAGCTGTTTTTT.

Remarks on this clone: This CDR3 is also generated by other DNA sequences in the sample. This chain connects TRBV7-9 to TRBJ2-3; D is unclear. Germline-derived CDR1 and CDR2 are SEHNR and FQNEAQ (reference sequence). The V end lost 2 bases, the J end lost 1 base, and 4 bases lay between the germline ends. This CDR3 has 13 amino acids. CDR3 loop: CASSLKGTDTQYF. CDR3 bases: TGTGCCAGCAGCTTAAAAGGCACAGATACGCAGTATTTT.

The genes are TRBV6-4 and TRBJ2-5; 7 bases agree with TRBD2. Germline CDR1 MRHNA, CDR2 SNTAGT. The CDR3 has 13 amino acids. V trimming: 6 bases; J trimming: 5 bases; junction bases outside the gene matches: 6. The CDR3 DNA sequence: TGTGCCAGCAGCCTCCGAGCGGGGGAGACCCAGTACTTC. It encodes CASSLRAGETQYF.